Shown below are 30 T cell receptor beta chains from a single sample sequenced in a study of CD8 T cells in ankylosing spondylitis. General study points: What appeared characteristic of ankylosing spondylitis blood was a TCR beta motif of about eight highly homologous variants.

The antigens for these receptors are not known. TCRdb reanalysed the 5' RACE reads using MiXCR and keeps one entry per CDR3 protein. The data hold fewer than 400,000 distinct CDR3 sequences, with about 20% observed a single time. Sequenced material: blood, either unsorted or a sorted T cell fraction (not recorded which). These receptors originate from a male donor with ankylosing spondylitis.

This clonotype was recorded a few times. This chain uses TRBV20-1 with TRBJ1-4, with 8 bases aligning to TRBD1. Trimming took 6 bases from V and 8 from J; bases not matched to a gene: 20. The germline gives CDR1 DFQATT, CDR2 SNEGSKA (reference sequence). The length of the CDR3 is 17 residues. The chain's CDR3 is CSAPRPRTGIYLEKLFF. DNA for the CDR3: TGCAGTGCACCCCGCCCCCGGACAGGGATTTACCTAGAAAAACTGTTTTTT.

This rearrangement joins TRBV29-1 to TRBJ2-5; D is unresolved. There are 11 residues in the CDR3. Germline V gene lookup returns CDR1 SQVTM and CDR2 ANQGSEA. Trimming stripped 6 bases from V and 5 bases from J, with 10 bases between. The CDR3 region has the DNA TGCAGCGTCGTCGCGAAGGAGACCCAGTACTTC. Residues: CSVVAKETQYF.

CDR3: CASSGSLQGASYEQYF. CDR3 nucleotide sequence: TGTGCCAGCAGTGGAAGTTTACAGGGGGCCTCCTACGAGCAGTACTTC. This chain uses TRBV2 with TRBJ2-7; TRBD1 aligns across 9 bases. The length of the CDR3 is 16 residues. Germline V gene lookup returns CDR1 SNHLY and CDR2 FYNNEI. The V and J ends lost 4 bases and 0 bases, in that order; junction bases with no gene match: 7.

This clonotype was seen many times. This chain joins TRBV5-1 and TRBJ1-2, with 7 positions matching TRBD1. V lost 5 bases to trimming and J lost 4 bases; unmatched junction nucleotides: 5. The CDR3 has 13 residues. Germline V gene data show CDR1 as SGHRS and CDR2 as YFSETQ. CDR3 sequence (DNA): TGCGCCAGCAGTGGACAGGCTAGCTATGGCTACACCTTC. As protein: CASSGQASYGYTF.

Only one count was recorded for this clonotype. CDR3 sequence reads: CASSPLARENLYTGELFF. CDR3 in DNA: TGTGCCAGCAGCCCTCTAGCGCGGGAGAATTTGTACACCGGGGAGCTGTTTTTT. The genes are TRBV7-3 and TRBJ2-2; 7 bases are a match to TRBD2. V lost 5 bases and J lost 3; bases outside the gene matches: 15. CDR3 length equals 18 residues. Per germline, CDR1 SGHTA and CDR2 FQGTGA.

This clonotype was observed a handful of times. The chain couples TRBV7-2 to TRBJ1-6, with D possibly TRBD1 on 5 matching bases. The CDR3 runs 14 residues. CDR1 is SGHTA and CDR2 is FQGNSA in the germline V gene. The V end was cut by 5 bases, the J end by 8 bases, with 13 bases between. The CDR3 nucleotides read TGTGCCAGCAGCCTCGACAGACGTGATTCACCCCTCCACTTT. The encoded protein is CASSLDRRDSPLHF.

The chain links TRBV20-1 to TRBJ2-3; D not certain. Trimming pared 3 bases from V and 1 base from J, leaving 14 bases between. This CDR3 spans 15 amino acids. Germline CDR1 is DFQATT and CDR2 is SNEGSKA (reference sequence). The CDR3 nucleotides are TGCAGTGCTAGCCCATTTATACCCCGCACAGATACGCAGTATTTT. It encodes CSASPFIPRTDTQYF.

V usage is TRBV5-1 and J usage is TRBJ2-3, with 9 bases identical to TRBD2. Germline CDR1 is SGHRS and CDR2 is YFSETQ. The CDR3 covers 15 residues. V lost 1 base and J lost 4; bases outside the gene matches: 4. The CDR3 bases are TGCGCCAGCAGCTTGATTCCTAGCGGGGCAGATACGCAGTATTTT. Its translation: CASSLIPSGADTQYF.

The rearrangement links TRBV6-4 to TRBJ1-2; 9 bases agree with TRBD1. The CDR3 contains 14 residues. The germline V gene has CDR1 MRHNA and CDR2 SNTAGT. V shed 6 bases, J shed 7 bases, and the junction held 9 bases outside the gene matches. CDR3 nucleotides: TGTGCCAGCAGCCTCGAACAGGGGGCTGGTGGCTACACCTTC. Translation: CASSLEQGAGGYTF.

This clonotype was picked up a small number of times. The chain recombines TRBV27 with TRBJ2-5; possibly TRBD2 for D (7 bases). This CDR3 region has 14 residues. V was trimmed by 1 base and J by 3 bases, leaving 9 bases between them. CDR1 MNHEY and CDR2 SMNVEV come from the germline V gene (reference sequence). CDR3: CASSLWGGKETQYF. The CDR3 nucleotides read TGTGCCAGCAGTTTATGGGGGGGCAAAGAGACCCAGTACTTC.

This clonotype was seen only a few times. The rearrangement uses TRBV6-5 and TRBJ2-2; TRBD1 matches at 9 bases. V trimming: 4 bases; J trimming: 3 bases; junction bases outside the gene matches: 9. There are 17 residues in the CDR3. Germline V gene sequence: CDR1 MNHEY, CDR2 SVGAGI. The CDR3 region has the DNA TGTGCCAGCAGTTTCCCTACAGGGGGCTTGGACACCGGGGAGCTGTTTTTT. It yields the protein CASSFPTGGLDTGELFF.

This clonotype was counted a few times. V is TRBV7-9 and J is TRBJ2-1; TRBD1 agrees at 7 bases. Germline CDR1 is SEHNR and CDR2 is FQNEAQ (reference sequence). This CDR3 is 14 amino acids long. The V gene end was trimmed by 3 bases and the J gene end by 4 bases; junction bases not matched to a gene: 3. The CDR3 DNA follows: TGTGCCAGCAGCTTTCGGACAGGATACAATGAGCAGTTCTTC. This sequence encodes CASSFRTGYNEQFF.

The table lists this clonotype with a few counts. This chain links TRBV5-1 with TRBJ2-2; weak D call: TRBD1 (6 bases). Per the germline V gene, CDR1 is SGHRS and CDR2 is YFSETQ. V lost 6 bases and J 5 bases, leaving 11 bases between the germline ends. There are 13 residues in the CDR3. The CDR3: CASTPTGTGELFF. The DNA of the CDR3 is TGCGCCAGCACCCCGACAGGAACCGGGGAGCTGTTTTTT.

This clonotype came up once. The chain uses TRBV20-1 and TRBJ2-4, with 9 bases aligning to TRBD2. Trimming cost V 2 bases and J 8 bases; bases outside gene matches: 25. The V gene's germline CDR1 is DFQATT and CDR2 SNEGSKA (reference sequence). The CDR3 runs 20 residues. This CDR3 is CSARTYRDPRRSGRWDIQYF. DNA for the CDR3: TGCAGTGCTAGAACCTACAGGGACCCGCGCAGAAGCGGGAGGTGGGACATTCAGTACTTC.

This clonotype was seen a few times. One end of the junction varies from germline; a read error may be responsible. The V gene is TRBV29-1, the J gene TRBJ1-4; D is unclear. The V gene's germline CDR1 is SQVTM and CDR2 ANQGSEA. This CDR3 comprises 14 residues. The CDR3 spells CSVEDRAVDEKLFF. The CDR3 DNA follows: TGCAGCGTGGAAGACCGGGCAGTGGATGAAAAACTGTTTTTT.

This clonotype was counted between two and nine times. The V call is TRBV20-1, the J call TRBJ1-2, with no clear D. Germline lookup yields CDR1 DFQATT and CDR2 SNEGSKA (reference sequence). The CDR3 loop spans 14 amino acids. V was trimmed by 3 bases and J by 6 bases, leaving 17 bases between them. The CDR3 loop reads CSARDHDGLDGYTF. As DNA, the CDR3 is TGCAGTGCTAGGGACCACGATGGTCTTGATGGCTACACCTTC.

J is TRBJ2-5 and V is TRBV4-1; D perhaps matches TRBD2 (6 bases). V was trimmed by 1 base and J by 5 bases, leaving 17 bases between them. The CDR3 is 16 amino acids. The germline gives CDR1 MGHRA, CDR2 YSYEKL. The CDR3 DNA is TGCGCCAGCAGCCAAGGGTTAGCGGAGAACGTCGAGACCCAGTACTTC. Translation gives CASSQGLAENVETQYF.

This clonotype was found a few times. The chain couples TRBV4-1 to TRBJ1-1, with D uncertain. Looked up from germline, CDR1 is MGHRA and CDR2 is YSYEKL. The CDR3 runs 13 residues. Trimming shortened V by 1 base and J by 8 bases, and 11 bases separated the two germline ends. The CDR3 sequence: CASSQVARREAFF. CDR3 bases: TGCGCCAGCAGCCAAGTCGCACGTCGAGAAGCTTTCTTT.

Many counts were recorded for this clonotype. The gene calls are TRBV29-1 and TRBJ1-1; no reliable D call. CDR1 is SQVTM and CDR2 is ANQGSEA in the germline V gene. V lost 7 bases and J lost 1, with 7 bases in between. The CDR3 totals 11 residues. CDR3 nucleotide sequence: TGCAGCGGCGGACCGAACACTGAAGCTTTCTTT. Amino acid sequence: CSGGPNTEAFF. Combining the CDR3 with reference TRBV29-1 and TRBJ1-1 gives the whole variable domain SAVISQKPSRDICQRGTSLTIQCQVDSQVTMMFWYRQQPGQSLTLIATANQGSEATYESGFVIDKFPISRPNLTFSTLTVSNMSPEDSSIYLCSGGPNTEAFFGQGTRLTVV.

V usage is TRBV15 and J usage is TRBJ2-1, with 10 bases lining up with TRBD1. J was trimmed by 6 bases and V by 1 base; bases with no gene match: 3. This CDR3 spans 15 amino acids. Germline V lookup: CDR1 LNHNV, CDR2 YYDKDF (reference sequence). The CDR3 protein is CATSRGQGAPNEQFF. Written as DNA, the CDR3 is TGTGCCACCAGCAGAGGACAGGGGGCGCCCAATGAGCAGTTCTTC.

Only a few counts were recorded for this clonotype. The CDR3 region is CASSHTSGRSSEQYF. The CDR3 DNA reads as TGTGCCAGCAGCCACACTAGCGGGAGAAGTAGTGAGCAGTACTTC. The chain carries TRBV11-2 and TRBJ2-7; 11 nucleotides match TRBD2. The CDR3 covers 15 residues. V was pared by 5 bases and J by 7 bases, with 10 bases of the junction left unmatched. Germline CDR1 reads SGHAT; CDR2 reads FQNNGV.

J is TRBJ2-7 and V is TRBV12-3 or TRBV12-4, with D tentatively TRBD1 or TRBD2 (6 bases each). The CDR3 runs 15 residues. Trimming took 2 bases from V and 5 from J, leaving 16 bases between them. CDR3 in DNA: TGTGCCAGCAGTTTACGGACAGTTGGAGGGGACGAGCAGTACTTC. It translates to CASSLRTVGGDEQYF.

This clonotype has only a few counts. This sequence joins TRBV11-3 and TRBJ2-2; possibly TRBD2 for D (6 bases). V was shortened by 5 bases and J by 0 bases, with 13 bases between the two germline ends. CDR3 size: 16 residues. Looked up from germline, CDR1 is SGHNT and CDR2 is YENEEA. In DNA, the CDR3 is TGTGCCAGCAGCGTGGGGGGTAGCTCGAACACCGGGGAGCTGTTTTTT. Amino acid sequence: CASSVGGSSNTGELFF.

The chain uses TRBV2 and TRBJ1-4, with D maybe TRBD1 (6 bases). The CDR3 totals 15 residues. V was trimmed by 3 bases and J by 8 bases, leaving 16 bases between them. Germline CDR1 and CDR2: SNHLY and FYNNEI. CDR3 residues: CASSDGTGRVEKLFF. The CDR3, as DNA: TGTGCCAGCAGTGACGGTACAGGGAGGGTCGAAAAACTGTTTTTT.

This clonotype came up a few times. The chain is built from TRBV2 and TRBJ2-5; D call uncertain. This CDR3 is built from 14 residues. CDR1 and CDR2 (germline): SNHLY, FYNNEI. Trimming left V 8 bases short and J 2 bases short, with 15 bases between. The CDR3 nucleotides read TGTGCCAGCGGCAAGGACCAAGGTCAAGAGACCCAGTACTTC. Translated: CASGKDQGQETQYF.

This clonotype showed up just a few times. V is TRBV30 and J is TRBJ1-1; D is ambiguous. The ends were cut back, 0 bases at V and 6 bases at J, with 20 bases in the middle. This CDR3 is built from 16 residues. CDR1 and CDR2 from the germline V gene are GTSNPN and SVGIG (reference sequence). The CDR3 sequence is CAWSVLGPGLRPEAFF. The DNA of the CDR3 is TGTGCCTGGAGTGTACTAGGTCCGGGTTTACGGCCTGAAGCTTTCTTT.

There are a few counts of this clonotype. The chain employs TRBV7-2 and TRBJ2-7; 7 bases are a match to TRBD1. V trimming: 2 bases; J trimming: 5 bases; junction bases outside the gene matches: 6. CDR1 and CDR2 from the germline V gene are SGHTA and FQGNSA. The CDR3 has 14 amino acids. The CDR3 bases are TGTGCCAGCAGCTTACGAGGGGGCCATCACGAGCAGTACTTC. The encoded protein is CASSLRGGHHEQYF.

This clonotype was picked up a small number of times. CDR3 in amino acids: CASSHIPGTAYGYTF. The CDR3 DNA sequence: TGTGCCAGCAGCCACATTCCCGGGACAGCCTATGGCTACACCTTC. V is TRBV3-1 and J is TRBJ1-2, with TRBD1 matching 7 bases. CDR1 and CDR2 (germline): LGHDT, YNNKEL (reference sequence). V lost 3 bases, J lost 4 bases, and 8 bases stayed unmatched. CDR3 length equals 15 residues.

This chain connects TRBV6-1 to TRBJ2-7; the match to TRBD1 covers 10 bases. The CDR3 is made up of 15 amino acids. CDR1 and CDR2 (germline): MNHNS, SASEGT. J was trimmed by 3 bases and V by 6 bases; bases with no gene match: 8. The CDR3 here is CASRTGRDRGYEQYF. The CDR3 DNA reads TGTGCCAGCAGAACCGGCCGGGACAGGGGCTACGAGCAGTACTTC.

The chain couples TRBV7-2 to TRBJ1-4; 11 bases align to TRBD1. Germline values: CDR1 SGHTA, CDR2 FQGNSA. The J segment lost 8 bases and the V segment lost 4 bases, leaving 9 bases of the junction unmatched. This CDR3 spans 16 amino acids. CDR3 amino acids: CASSSLTGTGGEKLFF. CDR3 sequence (DNA): TGTGCCAGCAGCTCACTAACCGGGACAGGGGGAGAAAAACTGTTTTTT.